This record looks at one T cell receptor beta chain sequence and its context. TCRdb redid the calling of the RT-PCR reads with MiXCR, one entry per CDR3 protein. The repertoire holds 150,000 or so distinct CDR3 sequences, about a tenth seen once, with roughly 12% in the top ten. These data belong to a study of response to subunit inactivated influenza vaccine. The CDR3 consists of 14 residues. Germline CDR1 reads MDHEN; CDR2 reads SYDVKM. The V and J ends lost 5 bases and 1 base respectively, with 6 bases between them. Sequencing used non-naive T cells sorted from PBMCs, obtained 40 to 50 days after vaccination. V usage is TRBV28 and J usage is TRBJ2-6; D gene ambiguous. The source of this sequence is a middle-aged man who received an inactivated influenza vaccine. CDR3 region: CASSGDSGANVLTF. CDR3 DNA: TGTGCCAGCAGTGGGGATTCTGGGGCCAACGTCCTGACTTTC.